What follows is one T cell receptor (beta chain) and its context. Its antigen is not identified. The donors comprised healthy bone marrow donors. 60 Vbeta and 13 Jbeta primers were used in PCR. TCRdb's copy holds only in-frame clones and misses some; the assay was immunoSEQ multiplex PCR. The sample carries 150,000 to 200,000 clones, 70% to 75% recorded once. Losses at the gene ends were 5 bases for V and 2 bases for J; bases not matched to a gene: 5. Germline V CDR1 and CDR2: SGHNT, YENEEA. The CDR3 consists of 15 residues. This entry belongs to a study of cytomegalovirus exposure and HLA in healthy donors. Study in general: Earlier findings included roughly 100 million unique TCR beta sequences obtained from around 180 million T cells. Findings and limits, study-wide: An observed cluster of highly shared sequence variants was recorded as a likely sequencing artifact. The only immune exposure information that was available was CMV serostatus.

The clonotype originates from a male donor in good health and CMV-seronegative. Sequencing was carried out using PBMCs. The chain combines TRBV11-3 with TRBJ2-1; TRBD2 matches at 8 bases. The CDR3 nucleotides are TGTGCCAGCAGCAAACTAGCGGCCACCTACAATGAGCAGTTCTTC. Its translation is CASSKLAATYNEQFF.